A single sample is the source of the 17 T cell receptor beta chains below, sequenced in a study of radiotherapy plus CTLA-4 blockade in lung cancer. The data were produced by immunoSEQ multiplex PCR, yet TCRdb's version contains in-frame clones alone and is incomplete. The sample includes roughly 85,000 clones, about 87% of them seen just once. The material was peripheral blood, obtained from a patient treated with radiotherapy plus ipilimumab. The receptors here all came from a human donor with non-small cell lung cancer that progressed on radiotherapy plus ipilimumab.

The genes are TRBV5-4 and TRBJ2-1, with 9 bases identical to TRBD2. CDR1 is SGHNT and CDR2 is YYREEE in the germline V gene (reference sequence). The V segment lost 4 bases and the J segment 7 bases; nucleotides outside the gene matches: 9. The CDR3 totals 15 residues. The CDR3 loop is CASSPYGTSLNEQFF. The CDR3 coding sequence is TGTGCCAGCAGCCCGTACGGGACTAGCCTTAATGAGCAGTTCTTC.

The CDR3 reads CASSPMGKNTEAFF. CDR3 sequence (DNA): TGTGCCAGCTCACCAATGGGGAAGAACACTGAAGCTTTCTTT. The V and J genes are TRBV18 and TRBJ1-1; unclear D gene. V dropped 2 bases and J dropped 1 base, with 8 bases sitting between them. Germline CDR1 KGHSH, CDR2 LQKENI. The CDR3 spans 14 residues.

This clone was observed once. This chain links TRBV5-6 with TRBJ1-1; D call uncertain. The CDR3 is made up of 13 amino acids. The germline V and J ends were trimmed by 0 bases and 4 bases, with 7 bases remaining between them. The germline gives CDR1 SGHDT, CDR2 YYEEEE. CDR3 DNA: TGTGCCAGCAGCTTGGGCTCTACCACTGAAGCTTTCTTT. Its translation: CASSLGSTTEAFF.

V is TRBV28 and J is TRBJ1-5; D not certain. Germline V gene data show CDR1 as MDHEN and CDR2 as SYDVKM. The V end lost 1 base, the J end lost 5 bases, and 9 bases lay between the germline ends. The CDR3 sequence is 14 residues long. CDR3: CASSLYYDYQPQHF. The CDR3 DNA reads TGTGCCAGCAGTTTATATTACGATTATCAGCCCCAGCATTTT.

The chain employs TRBV18 and TRBJ1-4; tentatively, D is TRBD1 (5 bases). The CDR3 contains 15 residues. The ends were cut back, 2 bases at V and 2 bases at J, with 9 bases in the middle. CDR1 and CDR2 from the germline V gene are KGHSH and LQKENI. CDR3 loop: CASSPISGTNEKLFF. DNA of the CDR3: TGTGCCAGCTCACCAATCTCAGGGACTAATGAAAAACTGTTTTTT.

This clone occurred a few times. The rearrangement joins TRBV4-3 to TRBJ1-4; perhaps TRBD1 as D (5 bases). The germline CDR1 and CDR2 sequences are LGHNA and YSLEER. The CDR3 totals 17 residues. The V end was cut by 0 bases, the J end by 3 bases, with 14 bases between. DNA for the CDR3: TGCGCCAGCAGCCAAGAGGGGCGGGCCCGGGCTAATGAAAAACTGTTTTTT. It is translated as CASSQEGRARANEKLFF.

The rearrangement joins TRBV6-6 to TRBJ2-5, with D unclear. The closer fit of TRBJ2-7 to the DNA end suggests the J call may be wrong. The germline V gene encodes CDR1 MNHNY and CDR2 SVGAGI (reference sequence). This CDR3 has 12 residues. The CDR3 coding sequence is TGTGCCAGCAGTTACTCGTTCTACGAGCAGTACTTC. This codes for CASSYSFYEQYF.

The chain carries TRBV4-2 and TRBJ2-7; perhaps TRBD2 as D (5 bases). The V gene's germline CDR1 is LGHNA and CDR2 YNFKEQ. The length of the CDR3 is 13 residues. Trimming shortened V by 0 bases and J by 6 bases, and 9 bases separated the two germline ends. CDR3 sequence (DNA): TGTGCCAGCAGCCAAGAGGTAGGGAGCGAGCAGTACTTC. It specifies CASSQEVGSEQYF.

Concerning this clone itself: Other DNA sequences in the sample encode the same CDR3. The rearrangement uses TRBV30 and TRBJ1-5; D not resolved. Germline lookup yields CDR1 GTSNPN and CDR2 SVGIG (reference sequence). V was clipped by 0 bases and J by 4 bases, with 7 bases between them. The CDR3 consists of 13 residues. The DNA of the CDR3 is TGTGCCTGGAGTGTAAAAGGGAATCAGCCCCAGCATTTT. It translates to CAWSVKGNQPQHF.

The chain employs TRBV7-9 and TRBJ2-3, with TRBD2 identical over 12 bases. This CDR3 has 15 amino acids. V shed 5 bases, J shed 4 bases, and the junction held 4 bases outside the gene matches. From germline, CDR1 is SEHNR and CDR2 FQNEAQ (reference sequence). CDR3 protein: CASSRTSGIPDTQYF. CDR3 DNA sequence: TGTGCCAGCAGCCGGACTAGCGGGATACCAGATACGCAGTATTTT.

CDR3 coding DNA: TGTGCCAGTAGTTATGAGGGGGTCGGGGAGCTGTTTTTT. Translation: CASSYEGVGELFF. The J gene is TRBJ2-2, the V gene TRBV19; D is perhaps TRBD1 (6 bases). V was shortened by 5 bases and J by 7 bases, with 11 bases between the two germline ends. CDR1 LNHDA and CDR2 SQIVND come from the germline V gene (reference sequence). This CDR3 spans 13 amino acids. The full variable domain, completed using reference TRBV19 and TRBJ2-2, is DGGITQSPKYLFRKEGQNVTLSCEQNLNHDAMYWYRQDPGQGLRLIYYSQIVNDFQKGDIAEGYSVSREKKESFPLTVTSAQKNPTAFYLCASSYEGVGELFFGEGSRLTVL.

The V gene is TRBV6-6, the J gene TRBJ1-3, with D unclear. V lost 7 bases and J 4 bases, leaving 20 bases between the germline ends. There are 16 residues in the CDR3. CDR1 is MNHNY and CDR2 is SVGAGI in the germline V gene (reference sequence). The CDR3 DNA follows: TGTGCCAGCACCTTAAGTTTCCGGACCACAGGAAACACCATATATTTT. Translation: CASTLSFRTTGNTIYF.

This clone was recorded a few times. The chain is built from TRBV18 and TRBJ1-3; D gene unclear. The CDR3 spans 17 residues. Per germline, CDR1 KGHSH and CDR2 LQKENI. Trimming pared 3 bases from V and 0 bases from J, leaving 15 bases between. DNA for the CDR3: TGTGCCAGCTCACCGGAGGGTGGCAGCAGCTCTGGAAACACCATATATTTT. Translating it yields CASSPEGGSSSGNTIYF. Full variable domain (outside the CDR3, taken from reference TRBV18 and TRBJ1-3): NAGVMQNPRHLVRRRGQEARLRCSPMKGHSHVYWYRQLPEEGLKFMVYLQKENIIDESGMPKERFSAEFPKEGPSILRIQQVVRGDSAAYFCASSPEGGSSSGNTIYFGEGSWLTVV.

This chain's CDR3 is CASSHGRQGFGELFF. CDR3 DNA: TGTGCCAGCAGCCATGGCCGACAGGGTTTCGGGGAGCTGTTTTTT. The chain links TRBV7-9 to TRBJ2-2; 7 bases align to TRBD1. Germline loops: CDR1 SEHNR, CDR2 FQNEAQ (reference sequence). The CDR3 has 15 amino acids. V was pared by 5 bases and J by 7 bases, with 10 bases of the junction left unmatched.

Comment on this clone: This CDR3 is also generated by other DNA sequences in the sample. The gene calls are TRBV5-6 and TRBJ1-2; a weak D match, TRBD1 (5 bases). Trimming took off 2 bases at V and 4 bases at J, with 9 bases between the two ends. Germline V gene sequence: CDR1 SGHDT, CDR2 YYEEEE. The CDR3 extends over 13 amino acids. CDR3 DNA: TGTGCCAGCAGCTTAGGACAATCCTATGGCTACACCTTC. Its protein product is CASSLGQSYGYTF. Looking up the rest from reference TRBV5-6 and TRBJ1-2 gives the full variable domain: DAGVTQSPTHLIKTRGQQVTLRCSPKSGHDTVSWYQQALGQGPQFIFQYYEEEERQRGNFPDRFSGHQFPNYSSELNVNALLLGDSALYLCASSLGQSYGYTFGSGTRLTVV.

This chain uses TRBV19 with TRBJ1-4; TRBD1 agrees at 9 bases. V gave up 1 base and J gave up 8 bases; unmatched junction bases: 5. Per the germline V gene, CDR1 is LNHDA and CDR2 is SQIVND (reference sequence). The CDR3 covers 15 residues. This chain's CDR3 is CASSIATGQGEKLFF. Here the CDR3 DNA reads TGTGCCAGTAGTATAGCCACGGGACAGGGAGAAAAACTGTTTTTT.

The V gene is TRBV10-3, the J gene TRBJ2-7, with D unresolved. The V end lost 3 bases, the J end lost 2 bases, and 5 bases lay between the germline ends. Germline-derived CDR1 and CDR2 are ENHRY and SYGVKD. The CDR3 length is 12 residues. CDR3 loop: CAISDEPYEQYF. As DNA, the CDR3 is TGTGCCATCAGTGATGAACCCTACGAGCAGTACTTC.